This T cell receptor (beta chain) appears in the sequencing data of a study of tumor-infiltrating lymphocytes in primary liver carcinoma. About the study: The patients comprised men and women between the ages of 30 and 69 years. Study observations and caveats: Merely about 8-25% of top clones occurred in all five tumor regions.

This clonotype was seen only once. Antigen specificity is unknown. A read error may account for a junction end that differs from germline. Taking about 20-31 mg of unsorted bulk tissue, the authors co-extracted RNA and DNA. These patients lived with chronic HBV infection and had never been treated. CDR3 length equals 17 residues. Germline V gives CDR1 SGHRS, CDR2 YFSETQ. With roughly 540 ng total RNA as template and a constant-region primer, TCR beta cDNA was made. Researchers made the TCR beta libraries by running three nested multiplex PCR rounds with slightly modified ARM-PCR. The opening two PCR rounds, approximately 10 cycles each, paired TRBV1-TRBV30 forward primers with a C-beta reverse primer. In TCRdb, the multiplex PCR reads were re-called with MiXCR into one record per CDR3 protein. This table has 110,000 or so distinct CDR3 sequences, 82% appearing once.

What was sequenced was liver tumor tissue from sampling region 3. Subset defined: tumor region T3, left-lateral pole. The genes are TRBV5-1 and TRBJ2-2, with 12 bases lining up with TRBD2. The TCR originated in a man aged 40-50 years with primary liver carcinoma and hepatitis B virus infection. This CDR3 reads CASSLETSGRITGDLFF. The DNA for the CDR3 is TGCGCCAGCAGCTTGGAGACTAGCGGGAGAATCACCGGGGACCTGTTTTTT.